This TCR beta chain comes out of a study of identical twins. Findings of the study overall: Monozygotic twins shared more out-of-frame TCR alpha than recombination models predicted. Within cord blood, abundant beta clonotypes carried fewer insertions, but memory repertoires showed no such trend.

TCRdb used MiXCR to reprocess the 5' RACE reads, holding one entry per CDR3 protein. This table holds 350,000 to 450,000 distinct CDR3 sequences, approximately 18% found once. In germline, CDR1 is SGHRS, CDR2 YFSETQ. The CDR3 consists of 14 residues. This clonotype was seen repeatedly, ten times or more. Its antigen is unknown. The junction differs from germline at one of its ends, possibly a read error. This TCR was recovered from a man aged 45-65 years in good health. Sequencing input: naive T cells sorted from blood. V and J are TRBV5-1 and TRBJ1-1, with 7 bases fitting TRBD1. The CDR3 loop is CASSLGQRNTEAFF. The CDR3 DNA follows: TGTGCCAGCAGCTTGGGACAGAGGAACACTGAAGCTTTCTTT.